These 5 T cell receptor beta chains share one sample of origin, sequenced in a study of response to subunit inactivated influenza vaccine. MiXCR, run by TCRdb on the RT-PCR reads, gives a single entry per CDR3 protein. The sample includes hundreds of thousands of distinct CDR3 sequences, less than 10% of them seen just once. The sequenced sample was PBMCs from blood, obtained 23 to 25 months after vaccination. The receptor source for this set is a man between 45 and 75 years old who received an inactivated influenza vaccine.

This clonotype was picked up a small number of times. The chain employs TRBV28 and TRBJ2-7, with TRBD2 matching 9 bases. Germline V CDR1 and CDR2: MDHEN, SYDVKM. Germline trimming cut 7 bases from V and 4 bases from J; bases unmatched to any gene: 11. The CDR3 has 15 residues. For the CDR3, the DNA is TGTGCCAGCAATTCCCAGGCGGGAGGGCAGTACGAGCAGTACTTC. It codes for CASNSQAGGQYEQYF.

This clonotype has at least ten counts. The chain recombines TRBV5-1 with TRBJ2-1, with 15 bases identical to TRBD2. The J segment lost 8 bases and the V segment lost 3 bases, leaving 6 bases of the junction unmatched. CDR1 is SGHRS and CDR2 is YFSETQ in the germline V gene. CDR3 length equals 16 residues. The CDR3 region has the DNA TGCGCCAGCAGCTCAGGGACTAGCGGGAGGTCCGATGAGCAGTTCTTC. It is translated as CASSSGTSGRSDEQFF.

The chain uses TRBV5-1 and TRBJ1-1; D is uncertain. CDR1 and CDR2 from the germline V gene are SGHRS and YFSETQ. With 0 bases removed from V and 3 bases from J, the gap between germline ends came to 12 bases. The CDR3 length is 15 residues. The CDR3 here is CASSLVTGGDTEAFF. The CDR3 nucleotides read TGCGCCAGCAGCTTGGTGACGGGTGGGGACACTGAAGCTTTCTTT.

This clonotype came up many times. The chain couples TRBV9 to TRBJ2-2; D tentatively fits TRBD1 or TRBD2 (5 bases each). This CDR3 region has 14 residues. V lost 0 bases and J lost 2, with 5 bases in between. CDR1 and CDR2 from the germline V gene are SGDLS and YYNGEE. CDR3 in DNA: TGTGCCAGCAGCGTAGGGGACAACACCGGGGAGCTGTTTTTT. This encodes CASSVGDNTGELFF.

The chain carries TRBV6-5 and TRBJ2-3; 9 nucleotides agree with TRBD2. From germline, CDR1 is MNHEY and CDR2 SVGAGI. The V gene end was trimmed by 1 base and the J gene end by 1 base; junction bases not matched to a gene: 3. This CDR3 spans 16 amino acids. The CDR3 is CASSYFVAGGTDTQYF. The CDR3 DNA reads as TGTGCCAGCAGTTACTTTGTAGCGGGAGGCACAGATACGCAGTATTTT.